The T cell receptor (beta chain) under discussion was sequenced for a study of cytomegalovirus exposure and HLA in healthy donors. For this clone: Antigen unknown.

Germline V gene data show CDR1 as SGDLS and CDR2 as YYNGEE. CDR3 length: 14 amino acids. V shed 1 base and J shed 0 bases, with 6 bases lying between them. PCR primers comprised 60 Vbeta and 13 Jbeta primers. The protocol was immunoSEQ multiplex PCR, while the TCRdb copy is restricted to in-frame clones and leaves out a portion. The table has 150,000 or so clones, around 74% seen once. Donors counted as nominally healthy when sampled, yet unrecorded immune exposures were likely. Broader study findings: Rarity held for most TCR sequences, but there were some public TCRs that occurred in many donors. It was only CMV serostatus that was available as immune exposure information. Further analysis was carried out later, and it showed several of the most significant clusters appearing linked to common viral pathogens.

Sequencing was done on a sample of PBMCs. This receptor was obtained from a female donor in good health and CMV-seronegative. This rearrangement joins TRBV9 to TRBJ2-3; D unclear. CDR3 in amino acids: CASSVQTSTDTQYF. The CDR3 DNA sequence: TGTGCCAGCAGCGTACAAACAAGCACAGATACGCAGTATTTT.